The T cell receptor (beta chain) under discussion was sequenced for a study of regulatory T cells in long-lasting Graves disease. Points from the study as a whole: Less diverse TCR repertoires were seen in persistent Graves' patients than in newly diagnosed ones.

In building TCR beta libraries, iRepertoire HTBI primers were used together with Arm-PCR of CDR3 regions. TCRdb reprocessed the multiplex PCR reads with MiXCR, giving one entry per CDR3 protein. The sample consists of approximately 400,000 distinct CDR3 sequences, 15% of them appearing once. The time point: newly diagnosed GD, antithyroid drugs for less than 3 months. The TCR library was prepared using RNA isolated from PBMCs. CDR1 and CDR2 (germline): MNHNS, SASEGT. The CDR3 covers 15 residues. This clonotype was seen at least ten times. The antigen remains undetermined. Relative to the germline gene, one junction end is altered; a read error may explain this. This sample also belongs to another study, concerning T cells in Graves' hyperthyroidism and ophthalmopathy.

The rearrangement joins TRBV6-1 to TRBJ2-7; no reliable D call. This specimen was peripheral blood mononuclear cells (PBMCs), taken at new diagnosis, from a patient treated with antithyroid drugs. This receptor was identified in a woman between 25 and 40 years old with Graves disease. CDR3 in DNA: TGTGCCAGCAGTGAAGCGCTGCGAGTGCTCTACAAGCAGTACTTC. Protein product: CASSEALRVLYKQYF.